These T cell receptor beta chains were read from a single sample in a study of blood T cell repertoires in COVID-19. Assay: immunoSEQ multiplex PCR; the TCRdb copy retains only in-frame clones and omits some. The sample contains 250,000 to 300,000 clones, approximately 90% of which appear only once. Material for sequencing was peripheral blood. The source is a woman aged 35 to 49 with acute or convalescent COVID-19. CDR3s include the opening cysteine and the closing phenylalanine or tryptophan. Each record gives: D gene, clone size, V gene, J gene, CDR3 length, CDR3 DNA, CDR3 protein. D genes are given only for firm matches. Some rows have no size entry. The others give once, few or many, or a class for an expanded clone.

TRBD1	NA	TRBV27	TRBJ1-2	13	TGTGCCAGCAGCTGGACAGGGCAATATGGCTACACCTTC	CASSWTGQYGYTF
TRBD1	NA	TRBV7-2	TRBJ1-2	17	TGTGCCAGCCGACCCGGGGACAGGGGATGGTATTGGGATGGCTACACCTTC	CASRPGDRGWYWDGYTF
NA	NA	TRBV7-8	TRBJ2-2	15	TGTGCCAGCAGCTTAGTTCCGGGGAGCACCGGGGAGCTGTTTTTT	CASSLVPGSTGELFF
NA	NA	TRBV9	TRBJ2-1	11	NA	CASSVGTGIFF
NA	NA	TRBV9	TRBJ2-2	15	TGTGCCAGCAGCGTAGTGCAGGGGTGGACCGGGGAGCTGTTTTTT	CASSVVQGWTGELFF
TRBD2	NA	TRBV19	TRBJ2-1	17	TGTGCCAGTGGGGCAGGACTAGCGGGGGGGCCTCTAGATGAGCAGTTCTTC	CASGAGLAGGPLDEQFF
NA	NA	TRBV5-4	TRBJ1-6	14	TGTGCCAGCAGCCCAGGGGTAGGGAATTCACCCCTCCACTTT	CASSPGVGNSPLHF
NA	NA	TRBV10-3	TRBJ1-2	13	TGTGCCATCAGTGACGGGGGTAACTATGGCTACACCTTC	CAISDGGNYGYTF
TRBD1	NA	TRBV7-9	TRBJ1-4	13	TGTGCCAGCGGGGACAGCTATAATGAAAAACTGTTTTTT	CASGDSYNEKLFF
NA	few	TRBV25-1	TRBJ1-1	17	TGTGCCAGCAGTGAACTGCTCTCTCTCGGGAAAAACACTGAAGCTTTCTTT	CASSELLSLGKNTEAFF
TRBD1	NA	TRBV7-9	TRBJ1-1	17	TGTGCCAGCAGCTTAGGACAGGGGCCGGTGATGAACACTGAAGCTTTCTTT	CASSLGQGPVMNTEAFF
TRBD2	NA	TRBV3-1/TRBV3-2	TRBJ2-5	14	TGTGCCAGCAGCCAAAGCGGGGGGGCAGAGACCCAGTACTTC	CASSQSGGAETQYF
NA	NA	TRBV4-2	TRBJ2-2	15	TGTGCCAGCAGCCAAGCGATCGGAGGGCCCGGGGAGCTGTTTTTT	CASSQAIGGPGELFF
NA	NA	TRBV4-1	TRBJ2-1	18	TGCGCCAGCAGCCAAGATCTGGTTGTGGGGGGGGCGGGGAATGAGCAGTTCTTC	CASSQDLVVGGAGNEQFF
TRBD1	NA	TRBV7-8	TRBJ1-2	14	TGTGCCAGCAGCACCGGACAGGGGAGCTATGGCTACACCTTC	CASSTGQGSYGYTF
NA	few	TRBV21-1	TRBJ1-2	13	TGTGCCAGCAGCAGGGGAGGGTTGCAGGGCTACACCTTC	CASSRGGLQGYTF